This T cell receptor beta chain appears in the sequencing data of a study of radiation and T cells in renal cell carcinoma. Turning to the study itself: Nephrectomy followed 15 Gy stereotactic body radiation by 4 weeks. Study-wide results and limits: From baseline, blood top tumor clonotypes peaked at 2 weeks post-radiation. Baseline intratumoral clonotype presence is unknown without pretreatment biopsies.

Time point here: blood 2 weeks post-SBRT. Treatment reported: 15 Gy SBRT to primary tumor, nephrectomy 4 weeks later. Using immunoSEQ multiplex PCR, the repertoire was profiled, and TCRdb retains in-frame clones only, with some absent. Here the sample spans some 130,000 clones, 70% to 90% being singletons. With regard to this clone: Its antigen is not known.

Specimen: blood, collected from a patient whose treatment included radiotherapy and nephrectomy. The TCR originated in a woman aged 60 to 75 with renal cell carcinoma.

The CDR3 sequence: CASSQQGPPKRLFF. The CDR3 DNA is TGTGCCAGCAGTCAACAGGGGCCGCCCAAAAGACTGTTTTTT. This rearrangement joins TRBV6-5 to TRBJ1-4; 7 nucleotides match TRBD1. After removal of 5 bases from V and 13 bases from J, the junction contained 13 bases not matched to a gene. The length of the CDR3 is 14 residues. The germline V gene encodes CDR1 MNHEY and CDR2 SVGAGI.